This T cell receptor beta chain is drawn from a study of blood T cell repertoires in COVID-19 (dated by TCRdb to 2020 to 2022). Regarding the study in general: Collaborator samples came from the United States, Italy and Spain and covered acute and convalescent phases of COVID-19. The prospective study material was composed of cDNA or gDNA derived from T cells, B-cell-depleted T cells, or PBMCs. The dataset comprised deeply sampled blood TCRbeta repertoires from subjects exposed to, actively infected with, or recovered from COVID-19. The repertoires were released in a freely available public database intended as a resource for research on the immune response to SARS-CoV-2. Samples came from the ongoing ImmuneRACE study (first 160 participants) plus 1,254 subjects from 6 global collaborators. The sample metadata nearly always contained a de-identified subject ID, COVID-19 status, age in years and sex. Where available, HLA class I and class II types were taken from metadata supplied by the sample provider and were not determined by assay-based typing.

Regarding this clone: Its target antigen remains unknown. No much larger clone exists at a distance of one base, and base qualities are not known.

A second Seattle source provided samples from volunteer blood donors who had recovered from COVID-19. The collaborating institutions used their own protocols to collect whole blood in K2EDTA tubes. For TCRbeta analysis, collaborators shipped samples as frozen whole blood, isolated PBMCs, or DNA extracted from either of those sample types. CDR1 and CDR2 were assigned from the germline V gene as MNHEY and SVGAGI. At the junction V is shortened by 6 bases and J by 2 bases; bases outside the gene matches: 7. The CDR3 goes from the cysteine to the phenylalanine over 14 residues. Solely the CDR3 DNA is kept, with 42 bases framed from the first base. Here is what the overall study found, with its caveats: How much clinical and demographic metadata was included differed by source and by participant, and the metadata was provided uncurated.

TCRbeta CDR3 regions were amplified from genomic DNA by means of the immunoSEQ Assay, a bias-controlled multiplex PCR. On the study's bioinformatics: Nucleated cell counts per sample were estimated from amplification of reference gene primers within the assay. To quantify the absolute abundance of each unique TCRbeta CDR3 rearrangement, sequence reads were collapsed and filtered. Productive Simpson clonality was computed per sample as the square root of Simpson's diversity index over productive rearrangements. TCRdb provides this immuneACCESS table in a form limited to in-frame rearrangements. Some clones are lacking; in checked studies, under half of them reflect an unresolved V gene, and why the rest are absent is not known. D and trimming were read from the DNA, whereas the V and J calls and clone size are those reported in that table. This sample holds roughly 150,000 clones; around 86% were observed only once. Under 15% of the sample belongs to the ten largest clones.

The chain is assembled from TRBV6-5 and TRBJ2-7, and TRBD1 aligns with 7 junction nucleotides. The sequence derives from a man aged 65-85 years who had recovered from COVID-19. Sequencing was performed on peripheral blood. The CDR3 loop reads CASSPTGNTYEQYF. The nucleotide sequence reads TGTGCCAGCAGCCCGACAGGGAACACCTACGAGCAGTACTTC.